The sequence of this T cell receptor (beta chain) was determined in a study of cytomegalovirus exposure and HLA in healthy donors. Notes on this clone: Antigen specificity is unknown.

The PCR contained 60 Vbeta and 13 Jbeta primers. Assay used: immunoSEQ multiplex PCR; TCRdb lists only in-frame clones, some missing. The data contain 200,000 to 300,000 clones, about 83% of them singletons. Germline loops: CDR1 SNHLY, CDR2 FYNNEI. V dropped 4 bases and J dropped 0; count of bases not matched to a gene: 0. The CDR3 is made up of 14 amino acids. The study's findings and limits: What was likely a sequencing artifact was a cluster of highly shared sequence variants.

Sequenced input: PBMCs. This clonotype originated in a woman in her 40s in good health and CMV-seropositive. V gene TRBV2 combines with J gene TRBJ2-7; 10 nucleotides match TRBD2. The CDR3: CASSASGSSYEQYF. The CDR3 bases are TGTGCCAGCAGTGCTAGCGGGAGCTCCTACGAGCAGTACTTC.